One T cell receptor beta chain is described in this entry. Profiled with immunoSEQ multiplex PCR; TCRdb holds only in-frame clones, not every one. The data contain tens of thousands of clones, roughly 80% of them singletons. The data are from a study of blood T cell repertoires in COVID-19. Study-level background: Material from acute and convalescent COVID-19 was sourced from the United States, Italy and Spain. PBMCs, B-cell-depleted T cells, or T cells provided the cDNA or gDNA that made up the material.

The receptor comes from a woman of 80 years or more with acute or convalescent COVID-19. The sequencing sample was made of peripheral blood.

The CDR3 DNA reads TGTGCCAGCAGCCGGGACAAGGTCTCCGAGCAGTACTTC. Translated: CASSRDKVSEQYF. This chain links TRBV7-7 with TRBJ2-7; TRBD1 might be the D (6 bases). V was cut by 5 bases and J by 6 bases, with 14 bases left in between. CDR1 and CDR2 from the germline V gene are SSHAT and FNYEAQ (reference sequence). The CDR3 loop spans 13 amino acids. The variable domain in full, with the rest retrieved from reference TRBV7-7 and TRBJ2-7, is GAGVSQSPRYKVTKRGQDVTLRCDPISSHATLYWYQQALGQGPEFLTYFNYEAQPDKSGLPSDRFSAERPEGSISTLTIQRTEQRDSAMYRCASSRDKVSEQYFGPGTRLTVT.